The T cell receptor (beta chain) described here comes from a study of blood T cell repertoires in COVID-19. Method: immunoSEQ multiplex PCR; TCRdb's copy keeps in-frame clones and lacks some. Here the sample spans 100,000 to 150,000 clones, roughly 84% being singletons. CDR3 length equals 15 residues. CDR1 and CDR2 (germline): SGHTS, YDEGEE. Trimming pared 1 base from V and 1 base from J, leaving 11 bases between. The genes are TRBV5-8 and TRBJ1-1; D gene ambiguous. Source material: peripheral blood. The TCR originated in a woman in her twenties or thirties who had recovered from COVID-19. The CDR3 protein is CASSLSGGRNTEAFF. CDR3 DNA sequence: TGTGCCAGCAGCTTGAGTGGCGGCCGGAACACTGAAGCTTTCTTT.